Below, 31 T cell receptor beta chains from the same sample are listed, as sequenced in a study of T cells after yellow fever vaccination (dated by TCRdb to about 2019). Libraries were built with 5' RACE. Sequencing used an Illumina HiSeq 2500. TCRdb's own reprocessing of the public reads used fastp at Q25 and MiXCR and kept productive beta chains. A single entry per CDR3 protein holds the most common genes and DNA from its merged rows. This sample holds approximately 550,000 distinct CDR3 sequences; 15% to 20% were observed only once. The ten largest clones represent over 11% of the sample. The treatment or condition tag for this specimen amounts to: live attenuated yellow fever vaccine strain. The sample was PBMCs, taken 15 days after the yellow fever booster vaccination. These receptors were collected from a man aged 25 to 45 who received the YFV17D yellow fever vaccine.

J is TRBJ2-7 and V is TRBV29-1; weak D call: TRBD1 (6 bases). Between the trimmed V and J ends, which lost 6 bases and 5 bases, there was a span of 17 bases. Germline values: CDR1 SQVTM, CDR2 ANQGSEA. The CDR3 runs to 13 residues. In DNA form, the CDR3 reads TGCAGCGTCATGACAGGCGGTAAGGACGAGCAGTACTTC. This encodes CSVMTGGKDEQYF.

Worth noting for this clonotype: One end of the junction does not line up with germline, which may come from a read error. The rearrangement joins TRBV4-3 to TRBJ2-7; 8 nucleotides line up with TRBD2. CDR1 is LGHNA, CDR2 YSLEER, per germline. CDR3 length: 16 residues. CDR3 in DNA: TGCTCCAGCAGCCAAGAATTGGGACTAGGGTCCTACGAGCAGTACTTC. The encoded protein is CSSSQELGLGSYEQYF.

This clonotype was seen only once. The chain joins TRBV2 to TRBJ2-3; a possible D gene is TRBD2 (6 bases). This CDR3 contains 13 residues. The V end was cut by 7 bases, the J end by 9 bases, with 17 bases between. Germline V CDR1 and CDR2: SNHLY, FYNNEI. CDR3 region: CASIGTGGGTQYF. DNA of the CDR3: TGTGCCAGCATCGGGACTGGTGGGGGGACGCAGTATTTT.

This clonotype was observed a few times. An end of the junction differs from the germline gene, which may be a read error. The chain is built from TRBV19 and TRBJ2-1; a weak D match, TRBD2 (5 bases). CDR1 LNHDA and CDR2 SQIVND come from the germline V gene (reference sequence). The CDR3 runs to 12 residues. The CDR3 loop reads CASSNKFRLMLF. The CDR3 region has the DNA TGTGCCAGTAGTAACAAATTCCGACTAATGCTCTTC. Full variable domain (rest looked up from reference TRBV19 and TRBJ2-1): DGGITQSPKYLFRKEGQNVTLSCEQNLNHDAMYWYRQDPGQGLRLIYYSQIVNDFQKGDIAEGYSVSREKKESFPLTVTSAQKNPTAFYLCASSNKFRLMLFGPGTRLTVL.

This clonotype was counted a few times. CDR3 residues: CASRPRWRADIQYF. The CDR3 DNA sequence: TGTGCCAGCAGACCCCGGTGGAGAGCGGACATTCAGTACTTC. The chain joins TRBV6-1 to TRBJ2-4; D may be TRBD2 (5 bases). This CDR3 has 14 residues. The germline V gene encodes CDR1 MNHNS and CDR2 SASEGT. V lost 6 bases and J lost 8, with 17 bases in between.

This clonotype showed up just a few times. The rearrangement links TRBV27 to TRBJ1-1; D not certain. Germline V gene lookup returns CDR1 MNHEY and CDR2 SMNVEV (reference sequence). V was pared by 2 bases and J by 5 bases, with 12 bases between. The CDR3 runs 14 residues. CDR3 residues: CASSLGPLLTEAFF. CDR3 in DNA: TGTGCCAGCAGTTTAGGGCCCCTACTGACTGAAGCTTTCTTT.

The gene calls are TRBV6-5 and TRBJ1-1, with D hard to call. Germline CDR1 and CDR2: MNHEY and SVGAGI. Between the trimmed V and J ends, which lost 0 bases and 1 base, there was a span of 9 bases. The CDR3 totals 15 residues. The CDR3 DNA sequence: TGTGCCAGCAGTTACTCGAGTTCGCGGAACACTGAAGCTTTCTTT. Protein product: CASSYSSSRNTEAFF.

CDR3 region: CASSYPTGLDTEAFF. CDR3 DNA sequence: TGTGCCAGCAGTTACCCCACAGGGTTAGACACTGAAGCTTTCTTT. The chain uses TRBV6-2 or TRBV6-3 and TRBJ1-1, with D perhaps TRBD1 (6 bases). The length of the CDR3 is 15 residues. Deletions cut 2 bases from V and 3 bases from J, with 13 bases between. From germline, CDR1 is MNHEY and CDR2 SVGEGT.

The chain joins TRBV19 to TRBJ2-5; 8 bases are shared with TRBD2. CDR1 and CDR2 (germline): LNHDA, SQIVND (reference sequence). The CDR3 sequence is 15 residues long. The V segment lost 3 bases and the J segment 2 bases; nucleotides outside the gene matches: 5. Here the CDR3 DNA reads TGTGCCAGTAGTATGAGCGGGAGCCTGCAAGAGACCCAGTACTTC. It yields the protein CASSMSGSLQETQYF.

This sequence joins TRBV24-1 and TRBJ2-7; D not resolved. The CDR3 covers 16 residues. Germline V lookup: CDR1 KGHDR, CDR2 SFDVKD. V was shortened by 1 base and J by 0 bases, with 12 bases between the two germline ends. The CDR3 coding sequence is TGTGCCACCAGTGATTTCTCCGGTTGGCTCTCCTACGAGCAGTACTTC. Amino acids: CATSDFSGWLSYEQYF.

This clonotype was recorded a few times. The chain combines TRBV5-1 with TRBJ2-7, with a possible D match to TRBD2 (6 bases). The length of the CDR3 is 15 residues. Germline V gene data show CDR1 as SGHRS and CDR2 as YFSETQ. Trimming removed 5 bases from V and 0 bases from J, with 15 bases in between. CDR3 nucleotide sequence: TGCGCCAGCAGTGACGGGGGTTTTGGCTCCTACGAGCAGTACTTC. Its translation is CASSDGGFGSYEQYF.

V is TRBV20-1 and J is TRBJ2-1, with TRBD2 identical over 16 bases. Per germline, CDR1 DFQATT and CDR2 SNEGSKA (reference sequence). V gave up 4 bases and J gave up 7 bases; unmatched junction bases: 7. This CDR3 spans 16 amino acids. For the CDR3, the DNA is TGCAGTGCTATCGGGACTAGCGGGAGGGCCAGGAATGAGCAGTTCTTC. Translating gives CSAIGTSGRARNEQFF.

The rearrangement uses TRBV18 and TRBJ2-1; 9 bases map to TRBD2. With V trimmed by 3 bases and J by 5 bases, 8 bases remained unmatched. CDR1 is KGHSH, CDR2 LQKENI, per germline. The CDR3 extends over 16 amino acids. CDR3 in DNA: TGTGCCAGCTCACCCACGTCCGCGGGAGGGAACAATGAGCAGTTCTTC. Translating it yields CASSPTSAGGNNEQFF.

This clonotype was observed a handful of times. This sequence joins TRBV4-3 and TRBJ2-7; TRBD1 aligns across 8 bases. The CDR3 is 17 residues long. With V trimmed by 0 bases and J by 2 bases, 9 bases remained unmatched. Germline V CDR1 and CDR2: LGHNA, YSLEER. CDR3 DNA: TGCGCCAGCAGCCAAGACTTAGTAACAGGGGGGACCTACGAGCAGTACTTC. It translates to CASSQDLVTGGTYEQYF.

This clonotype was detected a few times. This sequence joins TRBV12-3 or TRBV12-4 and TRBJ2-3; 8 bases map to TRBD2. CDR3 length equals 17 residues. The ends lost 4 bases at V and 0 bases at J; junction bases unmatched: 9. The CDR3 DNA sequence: TGTGCCAGCAGTTCCACTAGCGGAGGACTTAGCACAGATACGCAGTATTTT. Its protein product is CASSSTSGGLSTDTQYF.

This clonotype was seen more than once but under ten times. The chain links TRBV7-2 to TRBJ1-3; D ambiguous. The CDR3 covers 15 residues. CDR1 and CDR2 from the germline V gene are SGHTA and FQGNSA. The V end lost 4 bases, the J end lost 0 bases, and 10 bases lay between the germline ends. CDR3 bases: TGTGCCAGCAGCTCAGGACGGAACTCTGGAAACACCATATATTTT. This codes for CASSSGRNSGNTIYF.

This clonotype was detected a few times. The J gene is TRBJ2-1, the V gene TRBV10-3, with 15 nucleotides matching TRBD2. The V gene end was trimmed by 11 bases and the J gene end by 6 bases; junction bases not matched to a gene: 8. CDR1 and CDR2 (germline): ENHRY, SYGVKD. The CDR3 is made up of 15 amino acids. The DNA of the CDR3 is TGTGCCTCGGGGGGGACTAGCGGGAGGCCCAATGAGCAGTTCTTC. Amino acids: CASGGTSGRPNEQFF.

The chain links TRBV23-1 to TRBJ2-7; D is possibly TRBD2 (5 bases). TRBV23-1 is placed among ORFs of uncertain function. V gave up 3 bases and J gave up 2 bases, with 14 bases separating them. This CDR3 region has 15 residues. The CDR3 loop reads CASSHSGEHTYEQYF. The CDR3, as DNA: TGCGCCAGCAGTCACTCTGGGGAGCACACCTACGAGCAGTACTTC.

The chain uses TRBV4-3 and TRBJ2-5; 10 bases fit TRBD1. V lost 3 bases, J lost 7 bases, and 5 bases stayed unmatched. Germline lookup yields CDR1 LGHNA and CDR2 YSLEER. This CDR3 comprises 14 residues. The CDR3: CASSQGTGVGTQYF. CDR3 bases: TGCGCCAGCAGCCAGGGGACAGGGGTCGGGACCCAGTACTTC.

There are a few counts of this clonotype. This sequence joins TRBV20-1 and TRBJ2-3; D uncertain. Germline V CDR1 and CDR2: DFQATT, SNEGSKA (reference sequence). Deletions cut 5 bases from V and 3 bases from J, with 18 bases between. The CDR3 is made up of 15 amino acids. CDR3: CSAPPPGTATDTQYF. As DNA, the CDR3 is TGCAGTGCTCCACCCCCAGGTACCGCTACAGATACGCAGTATTTT.

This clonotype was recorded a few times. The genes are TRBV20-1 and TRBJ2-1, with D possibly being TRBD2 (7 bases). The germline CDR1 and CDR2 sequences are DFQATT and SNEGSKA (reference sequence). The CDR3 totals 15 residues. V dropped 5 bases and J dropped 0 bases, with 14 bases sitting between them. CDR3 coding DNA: TGCAGTGCTCGAGGGGGGGCTAACTCCTACAATGAGCAGTTCTTC. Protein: CSARGGANSYNEQFF.

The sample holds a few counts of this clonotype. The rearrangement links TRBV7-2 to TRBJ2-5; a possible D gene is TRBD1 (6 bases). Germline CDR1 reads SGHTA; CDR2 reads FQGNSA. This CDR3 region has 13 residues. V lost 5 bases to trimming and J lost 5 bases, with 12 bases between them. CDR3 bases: TGTGCCAGCAGCGTCTCCCAGGGGGAGACCCAGTACTTC. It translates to CASSVSQGETQYF.

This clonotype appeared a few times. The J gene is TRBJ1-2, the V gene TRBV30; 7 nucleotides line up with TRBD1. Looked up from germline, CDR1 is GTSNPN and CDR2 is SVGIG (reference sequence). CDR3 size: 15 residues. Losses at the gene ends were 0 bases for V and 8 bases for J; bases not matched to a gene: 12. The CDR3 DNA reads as TGTGCCTGGAGTGTACCCCCCACAGGGGCTGGGGGCTACACCTTC. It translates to CAWSVPPTGAGGYTF.

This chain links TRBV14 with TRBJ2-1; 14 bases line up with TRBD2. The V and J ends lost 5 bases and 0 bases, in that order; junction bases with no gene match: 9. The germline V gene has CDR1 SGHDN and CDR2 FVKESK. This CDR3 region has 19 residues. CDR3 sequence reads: CASSYGTSGRGGSYNEQFF. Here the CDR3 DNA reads TGTGCCAGCAGCTACGGGACTAGCGGGAGAGGTGGCTCCTACAATGAGCAGTTCTTC.

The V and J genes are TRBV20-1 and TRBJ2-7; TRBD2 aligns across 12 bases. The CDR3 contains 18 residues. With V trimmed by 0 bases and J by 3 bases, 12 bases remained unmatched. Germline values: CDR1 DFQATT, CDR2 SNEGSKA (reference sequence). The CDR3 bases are TGCAGTGCTAGAGAGGCCGGGACTAGCGGGTCCGATCGCTACGAGCAGTACTTC. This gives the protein CSAREAGTSGSDRYEQYF.

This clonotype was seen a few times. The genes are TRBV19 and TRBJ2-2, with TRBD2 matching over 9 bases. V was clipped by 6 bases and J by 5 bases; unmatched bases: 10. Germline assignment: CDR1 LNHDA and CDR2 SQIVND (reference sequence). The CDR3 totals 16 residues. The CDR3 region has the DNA TGTGCCAGTAGCCCGGCCGGGACTAGCTTAACCGGGGAGCTGTTTTTT. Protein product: CASSPAGTSLTGELFF.

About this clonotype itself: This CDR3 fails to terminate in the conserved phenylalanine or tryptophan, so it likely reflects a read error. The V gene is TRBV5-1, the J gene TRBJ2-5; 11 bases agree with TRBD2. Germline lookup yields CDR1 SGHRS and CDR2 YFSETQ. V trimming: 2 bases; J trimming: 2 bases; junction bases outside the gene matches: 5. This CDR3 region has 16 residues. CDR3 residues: CASSLTRTSGQETQYS. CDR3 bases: TGCGCCAGCAGCTTAACTAGGACTAGCGGGCAAGAGACCCAGTACTCC.

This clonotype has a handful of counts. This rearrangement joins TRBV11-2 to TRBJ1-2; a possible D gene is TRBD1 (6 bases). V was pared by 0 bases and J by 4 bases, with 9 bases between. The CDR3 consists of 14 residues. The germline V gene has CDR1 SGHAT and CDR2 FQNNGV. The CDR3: CASSLDGGGYGYTF. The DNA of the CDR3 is TGTGCCAGCAGCTTAGACGGGGGCGGCTATGGCTACACCTTC.

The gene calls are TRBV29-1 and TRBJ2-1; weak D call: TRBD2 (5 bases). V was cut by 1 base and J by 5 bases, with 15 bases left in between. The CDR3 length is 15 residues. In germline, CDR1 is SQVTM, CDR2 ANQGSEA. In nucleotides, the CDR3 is TGCAGCGTTGAAGGTGGAGCGGAGTACAACAATGAGCAGTTCTTC. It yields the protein CSVEGGAEYNNEQFF.

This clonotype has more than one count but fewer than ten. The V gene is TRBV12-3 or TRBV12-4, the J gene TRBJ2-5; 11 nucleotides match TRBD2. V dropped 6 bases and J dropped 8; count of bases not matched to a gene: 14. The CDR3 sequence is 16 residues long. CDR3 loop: CASSPTGTSGGKTQYF. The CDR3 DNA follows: TGTGCCAGCAGCCCCACCGGGACTAGCGGTGGAAAAACCCAGTACTTC.

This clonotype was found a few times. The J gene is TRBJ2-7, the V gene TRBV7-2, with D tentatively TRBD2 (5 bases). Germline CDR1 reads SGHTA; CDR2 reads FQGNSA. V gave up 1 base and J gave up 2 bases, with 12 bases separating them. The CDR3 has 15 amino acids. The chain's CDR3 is CASSLGPNGAYEQYF. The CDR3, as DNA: TGTGCCAGCAGCTTAGGTCCGAACGGGGCCTACGAGCAGTACTTC.